The T cell receptor beta chain described here comes from a study of T-cell reconstitution after alpha-beta-depleted transplantation in children. Per the germline V gene, CDR1 is SQVTM and CDR2 is ANQGSEA. The CDR3 covers 16 residues. V lost 1 base to trimming and J lost 5 bases; unmatched junction nucleotides: 12. TCRbeta library construction was performed incorporating unique molecular identifiers. TCRdb analysed the PCR reads with MiXCR anew, one entry per CDR3 protein. There are some 500,000 distinct CDR3 sequences in the sample; 15% to 20% occur only once, and approximately 3% lies in the top ten.

The chain is built from TRBV29-1 and TRBJ2-3; 7 bases align to TRBD1. The receptor's source is a human donor who donated a stem cell graft to a child with acute lymphoblastic leukemia. The material sequenced was PBMCs from the stem cell graft donor, taken from the stem cell graft. For the CDR3, the DNA is TGCAGCGTTGAAGCCCCAGACAGGGCCCTTGGAGATACGCAGTATTTT. Protein: CSVEAPDRALGDTQYF.